Shown below are 20 T cell receptor beta chains from a single sample sequenced in a study of blood T cells in healthy people across ages (dated by TCRdb to between 2015 and 2017). The library was generated by 5' RACE. This sample was sequenced with an Illumina HiSeq 2500. The second PCR ran for roughly 7 to 12 cycles and used a J-beta primer mix along with a sample-barcoded 5' primer. The raw public data were reprocessed by TCRdb itself: fastp quality trimming at Q25, MiXCR clonotype calling, in-frame beta chains only. Identical CDR3 protein sequences are pooled into one entry, listed with their most common genes and DNA. The sample includes some 790,000 distinct CDR3 sequences, with around 28% observed a single time. 15% to 20% of the sample is held by the ten biggest clonotypes. Source material: blood. These TCRs come from a woman over 75 in good health.

The table lists this clonotype with many counts. This rearrangement joins TRBV25-1 to TRBJ2-5; 7 bases map to TRBD2. The CDR3 loop spans 13 amino acids. V was pared by 7 bases and J by 8 bases, with 10 bases of the junction left unmatched. Germline V lookup: CDR1 MGHDK, CDR2 SYGVNS. CDR3 DNA sequence: TGTGCCAGCAAGCGGGGAGCCGCCAGTACCCAGTACTTC. Translated, it gives CASKRGAASTQYF. Together with reference TRBV25-1 and TRBJ2-5, the CDR3 gives the full variable domain: EADIYQTPRYLVIGTGKKITLECSQTMGHDKMYWYQQDPGMELHLIHYSYGVNSTEKGDLSSESTVSRIRTEHFPLTLESARPSHTSQYLCASKRGAASTQYFGPGTRLLVL.

This clonotype was recorded a few times. Possible read error: a much larger clone is one base away. This chain links TRBV27 with TRBJ2-1; D call uncertain. Deletions cut 11 bases from V and 7 bases from J, with 15 bases between. This CDR3 contains 12 residues. Germline assignment: CDR1 MNHEY and CDR2 SMNVEV (reference sequence). In DNA form, the CDR3 reads TGTGCCGGCCGCGAGTTTACGAATGAGCAGTTCTTC. Its protein is CAGREFTNEQFF.

The chain combines TRBV2 with TRBJ2-3, with a tentative D call TRBD1 (7 bases). Germline loops: CDR1 SNHLY, CDR2 FYNNEI. Trimming stripped 8 bases from V and 8 bases from J, with 20 bases between. The CDR3 consists of 14 residues. The CDR3 loop reads CASSSSAPGGTQYF. Here the CDR3 DNA reads TGTGCCAGCTCGTCTAGCGCCCCAGGGGGTACGCAGTATTTT.

The chain combines TRBV29-1 with TRBJ1-1; tentatively, D is TRBD1 (5 bases). Trimming pared 6 bases from V and 4 bases from J, leaving 9 bases between. CDR1 is SQVTM, CDR2 ANQGSEA, per germline. CDR3 length: 11 residues. In nucleotides, the CDR3 is TGCAGCGTGGGGGGGTGCACTGAAGCTTTCTTT. Translated, it gives CSVGGCTEAFF.

The chain couples TRBV12-3 or TRBV12-4 to TRBJ2-3; D may be TRBD1 (6 bases). V lost 1 base to trimming and J lost 3 bases, with 8 bases between them. The CDR3 consists of 14 residues. CDR3 nucleotides: TGTGCCAGCAGTTTAGGCGACAGGACAGATACGCAGTATTTT. This encodes CASSLGDRTDTQYF.

Comment on this clonotype: This may stem from a read error, because a much larger clone lies one nucleotide away. The chain employs TRBV9 and TRBJ2-5; D may match TRBD1 or TRBD2 (5 bases each). Gene TRBJ2-7 matches the end of the DNA better, so the J call may be wrong. CDR1 and CDR2 from the germline V gene are SGDLS and YYNGEE. CDR3 length equals 14 residues. The DNA for the CDR3 is TGTGCCAGCAGCACCTATGGGACCTCCGGCGAGCAGTACTTC. It yields the protein CASSTYGTSGEQYF.

This rearrangement joins TRBV6-2 or TRBV6-3 to TRBJ2-7; D gene ambiguous. The closer fit of TRBJ2-5 to the DNA end suggests the J call may be wrong. Per germline, CDR1 MNHEY and CDR2 SVGEGT. The CDR3 extends over 13 amino acids. The CDR3 sequence is CASSYSGFGTQYF. The CDR3 DNA reads TGTGCCAGCAGTTACTCGGGGTTTGGGACCCAGTACTTC.

This clonotype was seen many times. The rearrangement links TRBV20-1 to TRBJ1-2; the match to TRBD1 covers 9 bases. V shed 3 bases, J shed 2 bases, and the junction held 4 bases outside the gene matches. The CDR3 is made up of 14 amino acids. The germline CDR1 and CDR2 sequences are DFQATT and SNEGSKA (reference sequence). Written as DNA, the CDR3 is TGCAGTGCTAGGAGGGACAGGGACAACTATGGCTACACCTTC. The encoded protein is CSARRDRDNYGYTF.

CDR3 loop: CASSVGAGRGETQYF. DNA of the CDR3: TGTGCCAGCAGCGTAGGAGCGGGTCGAGGGGAGACCCAGTACTTC. The chain couples TRBV9 to TRBJ2-5; D may be TRBD2 (6 bases). The CDR3 runs 15 residues. With 0 bases removed from V and 5 bases from J, the gap between germline ends came to 14 bases. Germline V gene lookup returns CDR1 SGDLS and CDR2 YYNGEE. Combining the CDR3 with reference TRBV9 and TRBJ2-5 gives the whole variable domain DSGVTQTPKHLITATGQRVTLRCSPRSGDLSVYWYQQSLDQGLQFLIQYYNGEERAKGNILERFSAQQFPDLHSELNLSSLELGDSALYFCASSVGAGRGETQYFGPGTRLLVL.

This clonotype was picked up many times. CDR3 DNA: TGCAGTGCAAAGGCCTTGGGGGAGACCCAGTACTTC. The encoded protein is CSAKALGETQYF. This chain uses TRBV20-1 with TRBJ2-5; D uncertain. Germline V CDR1 and CDR2: DFQATT, SNEGSKA (reference sequence). This CDR3 is built from 12 residues. V gave up 6 bases and J gave up 5 bases, with 13 bases separating them.

This clonotype was detected a few times. The chain joins TRBV6-2 or TRBV6-3 to TRBJ2-5; D tentatively fits TRBD1 or TRBD2 (5 bases each). With 6 bases removed from V and 11 bases from J, the gap between germline ends came to 13 bases. The germline gives CDR1 MNHEY, CDR2 SVGEGT. This CDR3 is 11 amino acids long. In DNA form, the CDR3 reads TGTGCCAGCAGGAGAGGGACGGAGCAGTACTTC. Protein: CASRRGTEQYF.

This clonotype was detected many times. The CDR3 reads CASSPGTRQETQYF. CDR3 nucleotide sequence: TGTGCCAGCAGCCCGGGGACACGCCAAGAGACCCAGTACTTC. The V and J genes are TRBV7-2 and TRBJ2-5, with D maybe TRBD1 (6 bases). Germline-derived CDR1 and CDR2 are SGHTA and FQGNSA. V was pared by 5 bases and J by 1 base, with 11 bases between. The CDR3 contains 14 residues.

This chain uses TRBV20-1 with TRBJ1-1; 11 positions agree with TRBD1. With V trimmed by 0 bases and J by 0 bases, 6 bases remained unmatched. The V gene's germline CDR1 is DFQATT and CDR2 SNEGSKA (reference sequence). The CDR3 runs 17 residues. The CDR3 spells CSARELGQGAMNTEAFF. Here the CDR3 DNA reads TGCAGTGCTAGAGAACTCGGACAGGGGGCAATGAACACTGAAGCTTTCTTT.

This clonotype has ten or more counts. This chain joins TRBV7-2 and TRBJ2-3; no clear D gene. V lost 2 bases and J lost 5, with 5 bases in between. Germline values: CDR1 SGHTA, CDR2 FQGNSA. CDR3 size: 12 residues. CDR3 coding DNA: TGTGCCAGCAGCTTAATGAGAGATACGCAGTATTTT. Amino acid sequence: CASSLMRDTQYF.

The chain is built from TRBV12-3 or TRBV12-4 and TRBJ2-3; 16 positions agree with TRBD2. The CDR3 extends over 22 amino acids. J gave up 3 bases and V 2 bases, and 17 bases lay outside the gene matches. Here the CDR3 DNA reads TGTGCCAGCAGTTTACGGTTTTGGGGTTGGGGGACTAGCGGGGGGGCGACAGATACGCAGTATTTT. Translation gives CASSLRFWGWGTSGGATDTQYF.

This clonotype was picked up many times. J is TRBJ1-6 and V is TRBV6-6; D not resolved. V was clipped by 8 bases and J by 6 bases, with 8 bases between them. The CDR3 loop spans 12 amino acids. CDR1 and CDR2 from the germline V gene are MNHNY and SVGAGI (reference sequence). The DNA of the CDR3 is TGTGCCAGCGGTACAGCTAATTCACCCCTCCACTTT. It yields the protein CASGTANSPLHF.

V gene TRBV20-1 combines with J gene TRBJ1-5, with D possibly matching TRBD1 (5 bases). The CDR3 length is 17 residues. CDR1 is DFQATT, CDR2 SNEGSKA, per germline (reference sequence). The V gene lost 5 bases and the J gene lost 5 bases, with 25 bases spanning the gap. The DNA for the CDR3 is TGCAGTGCTTTCGAACGACGTACCAGGGATAATTATCAGCCCCAGCATTTT. Its protein is CSAFERRTRDNYQPQHF.

There are many counts of this clonotype. The chain links TRBV5-1 to TRBJ2-7; D gene unclear. Trimming cost V 0 bases and J 6 bases, with 16 bases left between them. The CDR3 loop spans 15 amino acids. Germline V gene data show CDR1 as SGHRS and CDR2 as YFSETQ. For the CDR3, the DNA is TGCGCCAGCAGCTTGGCTGGAGAACCCTCCGGCGAGCAGTACTTC. Amino acid sequence: CASSLAGEPSGEQYF.

This clonotype has a handful of counts. The V gene is TRBV7-9, the J gene TRBJ1-1, with 8 bases matching TRBD1. Germline trimming cut 5 bases from V and 0 bases from J; bases unmatched to any gene: 11. This CDR3 contains 17 residues. The germline CDR1 and CDR2 sequences are SEHNR and FQNEAQ (reference sequence). The CDR3 loop reads CASSLGQGAGLNTEAFF. CDR3 DNA: TGTGCCAGCAGCCTAGGACAGGGCGCTGGATTGAACACTGAAGCTTTCTTT.

Many counts were recorded for this clonotype. This chain joins TRBV6-5 and TRBJ2-1; D tentatively fits TRBD1 or TRBD2 (5 bases each). Germline loops: CDR1 MNHEY, CDR2 SVGAGI. There are 14 residues in the CDR3. V lost 6 bases and J lost 3, with 12 bases in between. The DNA of the CDR3 is TGTGCCAGCAGGGGGACGCCTTACTACAATGAGCAGTTCTTC. As protein: CASRGTPYYNEQFF.